This T cell receptor beta chain was found in a study of blood T cell repertoires in COVID-19. Study-level background: The samples span acute and convalescent COVID-19 from the United States, Italy and Spain. Sources were T cells, B-cell-depleted T cells, or PBMCs; the material itself was cDNA or gDNA.

Germline CDR1 and CDR2: MNHEY and SMNVEV (reference sequence). J was trimmed by 5 bases and V by 5 bases; bases with no gene match: 11. The CDR3 is made up of 17 amino acids. The authors' processing: Amplified reference gene primers provided the basis for estimating nucleated cell counts. The assay was immunoSEQ multiplex PCR, and TCRdb's table has in-frame clones only and misses some. V and J calls and clone size are copied from that table; D and trimming were computed from the DNA. The repertoire holds tens of thousands of clones, with 91% as singletons. Sequenced sample: peripheral blood. This TCR came from a human donor in a cohort sampled during active COVID-19. This sequence joins TRBV27 and TRBJ2-3, with TRBD1 matching over 12 bases. CDR3 DNA sequence: TGTGCCAGCAGTGTAACCGGGACAGGGGGCGCGAAAGATACGCAGTATTTT. Encoded protein: CASSVTGTGGAKDTQYF.